This is a list of T cell receptor beta chains from one sample in a study of control samples from healthy donors and cancer patients. Measured with immunoSEQ multiplex PCR; TCRdb has only the in-frame clones, and not every one. The sample holds 130,000 to 150,000 clones, about 85% seen once. The sequenced sample was blood. The receptor source for this set is a woman aged 25 to 39 in good health. The CDR3 runs from the conserved cysteine through the conserved F or W. The D gene is left open where the match is weak. Clone size is shown for a subset of rows, as once, few, many or a class of expanded clone.

v_gene	d_gene	j_gene	abundance	CDR3aa	CDR3nt
TRBV4-1	TRBD2	TRBJ2-2	-	CASSQDDLAGGGNTGELFF	TGCGCCAGCAGCCAAGATGACCTAGCGGGAGGGGGGAACACCGGGGAGCTGTTTTTT
TRBV11-2	-	TRBJ1-2	-	CASSMDGAYGYTF	TGTGCCAGCAGCATGGACGGAGCCTATGGCTACACCTTC
TRBV5-6	TRBD1	TRBJ1-5	-	CASSRTGGWDQPQHF	TGTGCCAGCAGTCGGACAGGGGGCTGGGATCAGCCCCAGCATTTT
TRBV5-4	-	TRBJ2-7	-	CASSPGPVYEQYF	TGTGCCAGCAGCCCGGGCCCCGTCTACGAGCAGTACTTC
TRBV7-2	-	TRBJ1-1	-	CASTRSPGPTEAFF	TGTGCCAGCACCCGAAGTCCAGGGCCCACTGAAGCTTTCTTT
TRBV5-1	TRBD1	TRBJ1-1	-	CASRPGQGNTEAFF	TGCGCCAGCAGGCCGGGACAGGGGAACACTGAAGCTTTCTTT
TRBV10-3	TRBD1	TRBJ1-2	-	CAISGQASSYTF	TGTGCCATCAGCGGACAGGCGTCAAGCTACACCTTC
TRBV5-5	-	TRBJ1-1	-	CASSLEPNTEAFF	TGTGCCAGCAGCTTGGAGCCGAACACTGAAGCTTTCTTT
TRBV7-2	-	TRBJ2-6	-	CASSHAGTNGANVLTF	TGTGCCAGCAGCCACGCCGGGACGAACGGGGCCAACGTCCTGACTTTC
TRBV5-1	-	TRBJ2-6	-	CASSSLTGGAGANVLTF	TGCGCCAGCAGCTCCCTAACCGGCGGGGCTGGGGCCAACGTCCTGACTTTC
TRBV5-4	-	TRBJ2-4	-	CASSLISGRKNIQYF	TGTGCCAGCAGCCTCATTAGCGGACGCAAAAACATTCAGTACTTC
TRBV5-1	-	TRBJ1-1	-	CASSLPTEAGGAFF	TGCGCCAGCAGCTTACCGACAGAGGCTGGAGGGGCTTTCTTT
TRBV5-1	-	TRBJ1-2	-	CASSHGRKEYGYTF	TGCGCCAGCAGCCATGGACGGAAAGAGTATGGCTACACCTTC
TRBV3-1/TRBV3-2	TRBD2	TRBJ2-3	-	CASSQVAGVSTDTQYF	TGTGCCAGCAGCCAAGTGGCGGGGGTTAGCACAGATACGCAGTATTTT
TRBV30	-	TRBJ1-2	few	CAWSGGLYGYTF	TGTGCCTGGAGCGGCGGTCTTTATGGCTACACCTTC
TRBV7-2	TRBD1	TRBJ1-2	-	CASSLSPGGRYGYTF	TGTGCCAGCAGCTTATCCCCAGGGGGTCGATATGGCTACACCTTC
TRBV3-1/TRBV3-2	-	TRBJ1-2	-	CASSQRRPGNNYGYTF	TGTGCCAGCAGCCAAAGACGACCGGGAAATAACTATGGCTACACCTTC
TRBV5-6	-	TRBJ1-1	-	CASSLVGRTEAFF	TGTGCCAGCAGCTTGGTGGGGAGGACTGAAGCTTTCTTT
TRBV18	-	TRBJ2-7	once	CASSPGYRPASYGQYF	TGTGCCAGCTCACCTGGCTACAGACCCGCCTCCTACGGGCAGTACTTC
TRBV11-3	-	TRBJ1-1	-	CASSLNSRTEAFF	TGTGCCAGCAGCTTGAACTCGCGGACCGAAGCTTTCTTT
TRBV20-1	-	TRBJ1-1	-	CSANRDGEAFF	TGCAGTGCCAACCGGGACGGTGAAGCTTTCTTT
TRBV28	TRBD1	TRBJ2-7	-	CASMALTGSYEQYF	TGTGCCAGCATGGCCCTGACAGGGTCCTACGAGCAGTACTTC
TRBV7-2	TRBD2	TRBJ2-1	-	CASSPGLAEKGNEQFF	TGTGCCAGCAGCCCGGGACTAGCGGAAAAGGGGAATGAGCAGTTCTTC
TRBV25-1	TRBD2	TRBJ2-3	-	CASREGLAGRNTQYF	TGTGCCAGCAGGGAGGGACTAGCGGGGAGAAATACGCAGTATTTT
TRBV6-5	TRBD2	TRBJ2-3	-	CASTKRTSGTDTQYF	TGTGCCAGCACCAAACGGACTAGCGGGACAGATACGCAGTATTTT
TRBV6-5	-	TRBJ1-1	-	CASSYSIGTEAFF	TGTGCCAGCAGTTACTCAATTGGGACAGAAGCTTTCTTT
TRBV6-5	TRBD1	TRBJ1-5	-	CASISQGGEPQHF	TGTGCCAGCATCTCACAGGGGGGCGAGCCCCAGCATTTT
TRBV19	-	TRBJ2-4	once	CASSRTGEENIQYF	TGTGCCAGTAGTAGAACAGGGGAGGAAAACATTCAGTACTTC
TRBV7-9	-	TRBJ1-4	-	CASSLDRNEKLFF	TGTGCCAGCAGCCTCGACAGGAATGAAAAACTGTTTTTT
TRBV25-1	-	TRBJ1-1	once	CATVSRLTEAFF	TGTGCCACCGTAAGTCGATTAACTGAAGCTTTCTTT
TRBV6-5	-	TRBJ1-3	-	CASSYARRGNTIYF	TGTGCCAGCAGTTACGCAAGAAGGGGAAACACCATATATTTT
TRBV2	-	TRBJ1-5	-	CASSGVGPQHF	TGTGCCAGCAGTGGGGTGGGGCCCCAGCATTTT
TRBV29-1	-	TRBJ2-3	-	CSAEGLPHDTQYF	TGCAGCGCCGAGGGTCTTCCACACGATACGCAGTATTTT
TRBV18	-	TRBJ2-1	-	CASSPDPYRNEQFF	TGTGCCAGCTCCCCTGACCCTTACCGCAATGAGCAGTTCTTC
TRBV18	-	TRBJ1-2	-	CASSPPVLGDYGYTF	TGTGCCAGCTCACCACCGGTGTTAGGTGACTATGGCTACACCTTC
TRBV7-9	-	TRBJ1-1	-	CASSYGTEAFF	TGTGCCAGCAGCTATGGGACTGAAGCTTTCTTT
TRBV5-4	TRBD1	TRBJ1-5	-	CASSVGTGSQPQHF	TGTGCCAGCAGCGTCGGGACAGGTAGTCAGCCCCAGCATTTT
TRBV11-2	-	TRBJ1-1	few	CASSPSRRNTEAFF	TGTGCCAGCAGCCCGTCTCGGCGGAACACTGAAGCTTTCTTT
TRBV5-1	-	TRBJ2-7	few	CASSYGLDRSLPPGEQYF	TGCGCCAGCAGCTACGGATTAGACAGGTCTCTTCCTCCGGGCGAGCAGTACTTC
TRBV19	-	TRBJ2-7	-	CASSTSVGVEQYF	TGTGCCAGTAGTACCTCGGTGGGAGTGGAGCAGTACTTC
TRBV7-9	-	TRBJ2-7	-	CASSLVSQGTAYEQYF	TGTGCCAGCAGCTTAGTGTCCCAGGGGACCGCCTACGAGCAGTACTTC
TRBV19	-	TRBJ2-7	-	CASSGLSYEQYF	TGTGCCAGTAGCGGTCTTTCCTACGAGCAGTACTTC
TRBV9	-	TRBJ2-5	-	CASSSSPGPAQYF	TGTGCCAGCAGCTCCTCGCCGGGGCCCGCCCAGTACTTC
TRBV28	-	TRBJ1-2	-	CASSLPRANYGYTF	TGTGCCAGCAGTTTACCCCGAGCTAACTATGGCTACACCTTC
TRBV12-5	-	TRBJ1-3	-	CASGLDPGRLNSGNTIYF	TGTGCTAGTGGTTTGGACCCGGGACGGTTGAACTCTGGAAACACCATATATTTT
TRBV3-1/TRBV3-2	TRBD2	TRBJ2-5	-	CASSQRIAGVAETQYF	TGTGCCAGCAGCCAGAGAATAGCGGGAGTGGCAGAGACCCAGTACTTC
TRBV5-4	TRBD2	TRBJ2-1	once	CASSFVAGGNNEQFF	TGTGCCAGCAGCTTTGTTGCGGGAGGGAACAATGAGCAGTTCTTC
TRBV7-2	-	TRBJ1-4	-	CASSFSMGGAEKLFF	TGTGCCAGCAGCTTCAGTATGGGGGGGGCGGAAAAACTGTTTTTT
TRBV5-6	-	TRBJ2-7	-	CASSTTPGNAYEQYF	TGTGCCAGCAGCACCACGCCAGGTAACGCCTACGAGCAGTACTTC
TRBV3-1/TRBV3-2	-	TRBJ1-1	-	CASSHRGTEAFF	TGTGCCAGCAGCCACCGGGGAACTGAAGCTTTCTTT
TRBV28	TRBD1	TRBJ1-2	-	CASSTGQGPGYTF	TGTGCCAGCAGTACCGGACAGGGGCCTGGCTACACCTTC
TRBV20-1	-	TRBJ2-1	-	CGRGRGREQFF	TGCGGGAGGGGGCGGGGCAGAGAGCAGTTCTTC
TRBV19	-	TRBJ1-1	-	CASSIGEQLNTEAFF	TGTGCCAGTAGTATTGGGGAACAGTTGAACACTGAAGCTTTCTTT
TRBV18	-	TRBJ1-1	once	CASSRDRDIVNTEAFF	TGTGCCAGCTCACGCGACCGGGACATAGTGAACACTGAAGCTTTCTTT